Each of the 17 T cell receptor beta chains below was sequenced from the same sample in a study of T cells in localized non-small cell lung cancer. Clones were sequenced by immunoSEQ multiplex PCR, and TCRdb holds only the in-frame ones, with some missing. Of around 50,000 clones listed, 70% to 90% were seen once; the top ten hold 4.5% to 5.5%. The sequences come from peripheral blood, collected before any cancer treatment. These receptor sequences come from a woman aged 35-70 years with stage I lung adenocarcinoma.

Comment on this clone: Within the sample, other DNA sequences also encode this same CDR3. The chain joins TRBV19 to TRBJ1-5; D unresolved. V lost 3 bases, J lost 0 bases, and 9 bases lay in between. This CDR3 comprises 15 residues. Germline CDR1 reads LNHDA; CDR2 reads SQIVND (reference sequence). This CDR3 reads CASSINGYSNQPQHF. CDR3 DNA sequence: TGTGCCAGTAGTATTAACGGGTATAGCAATCAGCCCCAGCATTTT.

V gene TRBV11-2 combines with J gene TRBJ2-2; 7 bases map to TRBD1. Germline CDR1 reads SGHAT; CDR2 reads FQNNGV. Trimming at V came to 6 bases and at J to 0 bases, leaving 4 bases not matched to a gene. CDR3 size: 15 residues. The CDR3 sequence: CASSVTGSNTGELFF. The CDR3 nucleotides are TGTGCCAGCAGTGTGACAGGGTCGAACACCGGGGAGCTGTTTTTT.

The J gene is TRBJ1-3, the V gene TRBV7-6; no firm D call. The V and J ends lost 1 base and 0 bases respectively, with 4 bases between them. Germline assignment: CDR1 SGHVS and CDR2 FNYEAQ. The CDR3 has 14 residues. Written as DNA, the CDR3 is TGTGCCAGCAGCTTAGGCGGCTCTGGAAACACCATATATTTT. Translation: CASSLGGSGNTIYF.

This clone was seen only a few times. This rearrangement joins TRBV11-2 to TRBJ2-5; possibly TRBD1 for D (6 bases). This CDR3 contains 15 residues. The ends were cut back, 1 base at V and 5 bases at J, with 14 bases in the middle. Germline V gene data show CDR1 as SGHAT and CDR2 as FQNNGV. The CDR3 DNA follows: TGTGCCAGCAGCTTAGGGGCAGGGGTTTTGGAGACCCAGTACTTC. It yields the protein CASSLGAGVLETQYF. The full variable domain, with the rest looked up from reference TRBV11-2 and TRBJ2-5, is EAGVAQSPRYKIIEKRQSVAFWCNPISGHATLYWYQQILGQGPKLLIQFQNNGVVDDSQLPKDRFSAERLKGVDSTLKIQPAKLEDSAVYLCASSLGAGVLETQYFGPGTRLLVL.

J is TRBJ2-1 and V is TRBV4-1; 11 nucleotides agree with TRBD2. Germline V gene sequence: CDR1 MGHRA, CDR2 YSYEKL. V gave up 0 bases and J gave up 10 bases; unmatched junction bases: 2. CDR3 length: 14 amino acids. The CDR3 loop is CASSQDPSGGEQFF. The CDR3 DNA reads TGCGCCAGCAGCCAAGACCCTAGCGGGGGGGAGCAGTTCTTC.

J is TRBJ2-7 and V is TRBV7-8; 10 nucleotides align to TRBD2. Trimming took 2 bases from V and 0 from J; bases not matched to a gene: 10. In germline, CDR1 is SGHVS, CDR2 FQNEAQ. This CDR3 region has 18 residues. In DNA form, the CDR3 reads TGTGCCAGCAGCTTATTTGCTAGCGGGGGATCCTCCTCCTACGAGCAGTACTTC. Translated, it gives CASSLFASGGSSSYEQYF.

The genes are TRBV7-9 and TRBJ2-5; 8 bases map to TRBD1. The CDR3 spans 14 residues. Trimming cost V 4 bases and J 3 bases; bases outside gene matches: 4. Germline CDR1 and CDR2: SEHNR and FQNEAQ (reference sequence). CDR3 loop: CASSYRTGKETQYF. As DNA, the CDR3 is TGTGCCAGCAGCTACCGGACAGGGAAAGAGACCCAGTACTTC.

The V and J genes are TRBV7-9 and TRBJ1-1; TRBD1 is a possible D gene (5 bases). Germline CDR1 reads SEHNR; CDR2 reads FQNEAQ (reference sequence). This CDR3 spans 14 amino acids. V lost 5 bases and J 4 bases, leaving 14 bases between the germline ends. CDR3 loop: CASSPSWGFTEAFF. CDR3 nucleotides: TGTGCCAGCAGCCCCTCATGGGGGTTCACTGAAGCTTTCTTT.

The chain joins TRBV6-5 to TRBJ2-3, with D perhaps TRBD2 (7 bases). CDR1 and CDR2 (germline): MNHEY, SVGAGI. The V and J ends lost 4 bases and 4 bases respectively, with 18 bases between them. This CDR3 contains 16 residues. The DNA of the CDR3 is TGTGCCAGCAGTTGGGGCTCTAGGGGGAGGGCAGATACGCAGTATTTT. It yields the protein CASSWGSRGRADTQYF.

The chain combines TRBV29-1 with TRBJ1-4; TRBD1 agrees at 8 bases. The CDR3 is 15 amino acids. Germline loops: CDR1 SQVTM, CDR2 ANQGSEA. V was clipped by 7 bases and J by 10 bases; unmatched bases: 17. The CDR3 loop reads CSGFLQGERAAKLFF. For the CDR3, the DNA is TGCAGCGGGTTTTTACAGGGGGAAAGGGCAGCAAAACTGTTTTTT.

This clone was seen only a few times. This CDR3 is CAWSVLGQGSNQPQHF. DNA of the CDR3: TGTGCCTGGAGTGTACTGGGGCAGGGCAGCAATCAGCCCCAGCATTTT. The genes are TRBV30 and TRBJ1-5, with D possibly TRBD1 on 5 matching bases. The CDR3 runs to 16 residues. Germline V lookup: CDR1 GTSNPN, CDR2 SVGIG (reference sequence). The germline V and J ends were trimmed by 0 bases and 1 base, with 13 bases remaining between them.

CDR3 protein: CASSSGQGVGEKLFF. The CDR3 DNA follows: TGTGCCAGCAGCTCCGGACAGGGAGTTGGTGAAAAACTGTTTTTT. The V gene is TRBV7-2, the J gene TRBJ1-4; 8 bases fit TRBD1. Trimming took 4 bases from V and 7 from J; bases not matched to a gene: 8. The CDR3 length is 15 residues. From germline, CDR1 is SGHTA and CDR2 FQGNSA.

The rearrangement joins TRBV5-1 to TRBJ1-3; 7 bases match TRBD1. Germline CDR1 is SGHRS and CDR2 is YFSETQ. Losses at the gene ends were 4 bases for V and 2 bases for J; bases not matched to a gene: 6. CDR3 length equals 15 residues. CDR3 loop: CASSIQQGTGNTIYF. The DNA for the CDR3 is TGCGCCAGCAGCATCCAACAGGGGACTGGAAACACCATATATTTT.

The J gene is TRBJ1-2, the V gene TRBV15; D remains ambiguous. V gave up 2 bases and J gave up 8 bases, with 18 bases separating them. Germline V CDR1 and CDR2: LNHNV, YYDKDF (reference sequence). The length of the CDR3 is 15 residues. CDR3: CATSRSQPNTIGYTF. DNA of the CDR3: TGTGCCACCAGCAGATCCCAACCGAACACTATCGGCTACACCTTC.

The chain recombines TRBV19 with TRBJ1-4; 10 nucleotides agree with TRBD1. The CDR3 totals 15 residues. The V segment lost 5 bases and the J segment 8 bases; nucleotides outside the gene matches: 8. CDR1 and CDR2 from the germline V gene are LNHDA and SQIVND (reference sequence). Written as DNA, the CDR3 is TGTGCCAGTAGTCGGACAGGGGGTGACTACGAAAAACTGTTTTTT. Translating it yields CASSRTGGDYEKLFF.

V is TRBV9 and J is TRBJ2-3; 9 nucleotides agree with TRBD2. CDR3 length: 15 amino acids. V was pared by 3 bases and J by 5 bases, with 7 bases of the junction left unmatched. CDR1 and CDR2 from the germline V gene are SGDLS and YYNGEE. The CDR3 DNA reads TGTGCCAGCAGCGCCCTTGCGGGGGGGATAGATACGCAGTATTTT. Amino acids: CASSALAGGIDTQYF.

The chain joins TRBV11-2 to TRBJ1-5, with unresolved D. V lost 2 bases, J lost 4 bases, and 12 bases lay in between. The CDR3 is 15 residues long. CDR1 is SGHAT, CDR2 FQNNGV, per germline. CDR3 sequence: CASSLHDMRNQPQHF. CDR3 nucleotides: TGTGCCAGCAGCTTACACGACATGCGAAATCAGCCCCAGCATTTT.